The T cell receptor (beta chain) under discussion was sequenced for a study of technical replicates of blood from a handful of donors. The CDR3 is made up of 12 amino acids. Trimming pared 2 bases from V and 2 bases from J, leaving 3 bases between. Germline V gene data show CDR1 as SNHLY and CDR2 as FYNNEI. The repertoire was sequenced with immunoSEQ multiplex PCR; TCRdb's copy has only in-frame clones and lacks some. This sample has under 15,000 clones; around 95% occur once, and the top ten carry 6.3%. Specimen: PBMCs. The gene calls are TRBV2 and TRBJ1-2, with D uncertain. The TCR comes from a human donor in good health. DNA for the CDR3: TGTGCCAGCAGTGAACAGAACTATGGCTACACCTTC. This translates into CASSEQNYGYTF.